This passage covers 15 T cell receptor beta chains from one sample sequenced in a study of cytomegalovirus exposure and HLA in healthy donors. Primers included in the PCR were 60 Vbeta and 13 Jbeta primers. Profiling relied on immunoSEQ multiplex PCR, and the TCRdb table lists in-frame clones only, not all of them. Among 200,000 or so clones listed, about 81% were seen once. The sample comprised PBMCs. These receptors were collected from a woman between 45 and 60 years old in good health and CMV-seropositive.

V is TRBV7-2 and J is TRBJ2-7; a weak D match, TRBD2 (7 bases). Between the trimmed V and J ends, which lost 0 bases and 5 bases, there was a span of 11 bases. CDR1 and CDR2 from the germline V gene are SGHTA and FQGNSA. This CDR3 spans 14 amino acids. CDR3 bases: TGTGCCAGCAGCTTAGCCGGGGGGCACCACGAGCAGTACTTC. It translates to CASSLAGGHHEQYF.

This rearrangement joins TRBV28 to TRBJ2-7, with 7 bases aligning to TRBD1. V shed 6 bases, J shed 3 bases, and the junction held 14 bases outside the gene matches. CDR3 length equals 16 residues. Germline V gives CDR1 MDHEN, CDR2 SYDVKM. For the CDR3, the DNA is TGTGCCAGCAGCACTCGAACCGGGACAGCACGCTACGAGCAGTACTTC. Translation: CASSTRTGTARYEQYF.

The chain recombines TRBV10-3 with TRBJ2-7; 8 bases map to TRBD2. The CDR3 has 15 residues. Germline V lookup: CDR1 ENHRY, CDR2 SYGVKD. V lost 0 bases to trimming and J lost 2 bases; unmatched junction nucleotides: 3. Here the CDR3 DNA reads TGTGCCATCAGTGAGTCGAGCGGGGGAACCTACGAGCAGTACTTC. It is translated as CAISESSGGTYEQYF.

The rearrangement links TRBV7-2 to TRBJ2-1, with D possibly TRBD2 on 7 matching bases. The CDR3 loop spans 16 amino acids. CDR1 and CDR2 from the germline V gene are SGHTA and FQGNSA. V was shortened by 1 base and J by 9 bases, with 19 bases between the two germline ends. CDR3 loop: CASSLVLGGPAFEQFF. In DNA form, the CDR3 reads TGTGCCAGCAGCTTAGTCTTGGGGGGGCCAGCCTTTGAGCAGTTCTTC.

This sequence joins TRBV2 and TRBJ2-1; D may be TRBD2 (5 bases). V lost 7 bases to trimming and J lost 4 bases, with 8 bases between them. Per germline, CDR1 SNHLY and CDR2 FYNNEI. This CDR3 region has 12 residues. The CDR3 sequence is CASNTRYNEQFF. CDR3 nucleotides: TGTGCCAGCAATACTAGGTACAATGAGCAGTTCTTC.

The chain couples TRBV5-1 to TRBJ1-2; D gene unclear. This CDR3 comprises 13 residues. V was pared by 0 bases and J by 4 bases, with 7 bases between. Germline V CDR1 and CDR2: SGHRS, YFSETQ. The CDR3 here is CASSLEQPYGYTF. The DNA for the CDR3 is TGCGCCAGCAGCTTGGAACAGCCCTATGGCTACACCTTC.

As concerns this clone: The junction does not match germline at one end; this may be a read error. The chain links TRBV20-1 to TRBJ2-3; 12 nucleotides agree with TRBD2. The CDR3 has 11 residues. CDR1 DFQATT and CDR2 SNEGSKA come from the germline V gene (reference sequence). CDR3 in amino acids: CSARLAGGPDF. DNA of the CDR3: TGCAGTGCTAGGCTAGCGGGGGGGCCCGATTTT.

The rearrangement links TRBV29-1 to TRBJ1-2; D remains unclear. Germline assignment: CDR1 SQVTM and CDR2 ANQGSEA. V lost 4 bases and J lost 8, with 14 bases in between. CDR3 length: 12 amino acids. CDR3 DNA sequence: TGCAGCGTTGCTCTCGAGGGATACGGCTACACCTTC. This gives the protein CSVALEGYGYTF.

The chain is built from TRBV4-1 and TRBJ2-1; 10 bases align to TRBD2. The CDR3 extends over 18 amino acids. After removal of 6 bases from V and 6 bases from J, the junction contained 17 bases not matched to a gene. Per germline, CDR1 MGHRA and CDR2 YSYEKL. This CDR3 reads CASRRVWASGRSGNEQFF. As DNA, the CDR3 is TGCGCCAGCAGACGAGTTTGGGCTAGCGGGAGATCGGGCAATGAGCAGTTCTTC.

The chain is built from TRBV4-1 and TRBJ1-2; no clear D gene. Trimming removed 0 bases at V and 5 bases at J, with 7 bases between. This CDR3 comprises 13 residues. Germline V gene sequence: CDR1 MGHRA, CDR2 YSYEKL. This CDR3 is CASSQEAEYGYTF. As DNA, the CDR3 is TGCGCCAGCAGCCAAGAGGCGGAATATGGCTACACCTTC.

This clone was seen only once. The chain couples TRBV4-3 to TRBJ2-7, with 16 bases lining up with TRBD2. This CDR3 is 16 amino acids long. In germline, CDR1 is LGHNA, CDR2 YSLEER. V lost 4 bases to trimming and J lost 2 bases; unmatched junction nucleotides: 2. The CDR3 sequence: CASSPGTSGGAYEQYF. In DNA, the CDR3 is TGCGCCAGCAGCCCTGGGACTAGCGGGGGGGCCTACGAGCAGTACTTC.

The V gene is TRBV21-1, the J gene TRBJ2-5; no DNA check was done on the table's D call, TRBD1. TRBV21-1 is a pseudogene locus. The CDR3 extends over 16 amino acids. The CDR3 is CASSKEVGATQETQYF. CDR3 sequence (DNA): TGTGCCAGCAGCAAAGAGGTAGGGGCAACCCAAGAGACCCAGTACTTC.

The gene calls are TRBV5-5 and TRBJ2-2; no reliable D call. Trimming removed 2 bases at V and 0 bases at J, with 11 bases between. The CDR3 has 16 amino acids. In germline, CDR1 is SGHKS, CDR2 YYEKEE (reference sequence). CDR3 residues: CASSFSPAANTGELFF. CDR3 DNA: TGTGCCAGCAGCTTTAGTCCCGCCGCGAACACCGGGGAGCTGTTTTTT.

The V gene is TRBV11-3, the J gene TRBJ1-1; weak D call: TRBD1 (6 bases). V was shortened by 4 bases and J by 1 base, with 10 bases between the two germline ends. There are 14 residues in the CDR3. Germline-derived CDR1 and CDR2 are SGHNT and YENEEA. CDR3 DNA sequence: TGTGCCAGCAGCTCCGACAGGAAGAACACTGAAGCTTTCTTT. Translated, it gives CASSSDRKNTEAFF.

This chain joins TRBV20-1 and TRBJ2-2; D is uncertain. With 6 bases removed from V and 5 bases from J, the gap between germline ends came to 7 bases. This CDR3 has 11 residues. The germline V gene has CDR1 DFQATT and CDR2 SNEGSKA (reference sequence). CDR3 bases: TGCAGTGCCGCAGGTACCGGGGAGCTGTTTTTT. It encodes CSAAGTGELFF.